Shown below are 26 T cell receptor beta chains from a single sample sequenced in a study of shared clonotypes between healthy human individuals. Some clones are missing from TCRdb's copy, which holds only in-frame ones; the method was immunoSEQ multiplex PCR. The sample records about 800,000 clones, about 96% being singletons. CD45RO-negative, CCR7-selected cells formed the naive CD8 fraction, which excluded terminally differentiated effector memory CD45RA+ cells. What was sequenced was naive CD8+ T cells sorted from blood. Source of these receptors: a man aged 25-40 years in good health.

The V gene is TRBV11-2, the J gene TRBJ2-3; 9 bases match TRBD2. Germline CDR1 and CDR2: SGHAT and FQNNGV. After removal of 6 bases from V and 15 bases from J, the junction contained 10 bases not matched to a gene. The CDR3 covers 12 residues. The CDR3 nucleotides are TGTGCCAGCAGTGAAGTAGCGGGAGTGCAATATTTT. The encoded protein is CASSEVAGVQYF.

V usage is TRBV6-1 and J usage is TRBJ2-7, with 8 bases identical to TRBD1. In germline, CDR1 is MNHNS, CDR2 SASEGT. The CDR3 runs 13 residues. The V segment lost 6 bases and the J segment 0 bases; nucleotides outside the gene matches: 1. CDR3 DNA: TGTGCCAGCAGGGGGACAGGCTCCTACGAGCAGTACTTC. Amino acids: CASRGTGSYEQYF.

This clone was found once. The chain employs TRBV9 and TRBJ2-3, with D unresolved. Germline loops: CDR1 SGDLS, CDR2 YYNGEE. This CDR3 region has 12 residues. V lost 3 bases and J 2 bases, leaving 4 bases between the germline ends. CDR3 sequence reads: CASSDYTDTQYF. CDR3 DNA: TGTGCCAGCAGCGACTACACAGATACGCAGTATTTT.

The CDR3 here is CASSPPETGRVPQHF. The CDR3 DNA sequence: TGTGCCAGCAGCCCCCCTGAGACAGGGAGGGTGCCCCAGCATTTT. The chain combines TRBV28 with TRBJ1-5; TRBD1 aligns across 7 bases. Germline CDR1 is MDHEN and CDR2 is SYDVKM. CDR3 length equals 15 residues. Trimming at V came to 6 bases and at J to 9 bases, leaving 14 bases not matched to a gene.

The chain has TRBV9 and TRBJ2-3, with 9 bases matching TRBD2. Germline CDR1 SGDLS, CDR2 YYNGEE. The J segment lost 2 bases and the V segment lost 2 bases, leaving 6 bases of the junction unmatched. The CDR3 extends over 16 amino acids. The CDR3 bases are TGTGCCAGCAGCGTTAGGGCGGGAGGGATCACAGATACGCAGTATTTT. This encodes CASSVRAGGITDTQYF.

The chain employs TRBV19 and TRBJ2-7; unclear D gene. The germline CDR1 and CDR2 sequences are LNHDA and SQIVND (reference sequence). V lost 1 base and J lost 5, with 6 bases in between. This CDR3 spans 12 amino acids. The CDR3 coding sequence is TGTGCCAGTAGTATAGCTGACGACGAGCAGTACTTC. Translated, it gives CASSIADDEQYF.

This clone appeared a few times. The gene calls are TRBV30 and TRBJ2-7, with D hard to call. CDR3 length equals 11 residues. V lost 1 base to trimming and J lost 3 bases, with 4 bases between them. Germline assignment: CDR1 GTSNPN and CDR2 SVGIG (reference sequence). The CDR3 here is CAWSGGYEQYF. Here the CDR3 DNA reads TGTGCCTGGAGTGGAGGCTACGAGCAGTACTTC.

This rearrangement joins TRBV18 to TRBJ2-3, with D possibly being TRBD2 (5 bases). Deletions cut 0 bases from V and 4 bases from J, with 14 bases between. Germline values: CDR1 KGHSH, CDR2 LQKENI. The CDR3 is 16 amino acids. CDR3 nucleotide sequence: TGTGCCAGCTCACCACCTAGTCTAGCCCCCGCAGATACGCAGTATTTT. Protein product: CASSPPSLAPADTQYF.

The chain has TRBV6-5 and TRBJ2-2; a possible D gene is TRBD1 (6 bases). The CDR3 runs 16 residues. V shed 4 bases and J shed 8 bases, with 20 bases lying between them. Germline V gives CDR1 MNHEY, CDR2 SVGAGI. In nucleotides, the CDR3 is TGTGCCAGCAGTTTCCGGGACACCCCCGTTTTGGGGGAGCTGTTTTTT. Protein: CASSFRDTPVLGELFF.

This sequence joins TRBV16 and TRBJ2-4; D uncertain. This CDR3 comprises 15 residues. V gave up 4 bases and J gave up 1 base, with 11 bases separating them. Germline assignment: CDR1 KGHSY and CDR2 FQNENV. CDR3 nucleotides: TGTGCCAGCAGCCCCGTAACCCCTGCCAAAAACATTCAGTACTTC. Its translation is CASSPVTPAKNIQYF.

V is TRBV5-1 and J is TRBJ2-3; no clear D gene. This CDR3 spans 15 amino acids. In germline, CDR1 is SGHRS, CDR2 YFSETQ. V gave up 0 bases and J gave up 4 bases, with 12 bases separating them. Here the CDR3 DNA reads TGCGCCAGCAGCTTGGAAACCCCGGGTCCAGATACGCAGTATTTT. Amino acid sequence: CASSLETPGPDTQYF.

The V call is TRBV6-5, the J call TRBJ1-1; no firm D call. The germline V and J ends were trimmed by 4 bases and 1 base, with 7 bases remaining between them. Germline loops: CDR1 MNHEY, CDR2 SVGAGI. This CDR3 contains 13 residues. The CDR3 is CASSFAANTEAFF. The CDR3 DNA is TGTGCCAGCAGTTTTGCGGCGAACACTGAAGCTTTCTTT.

The CDR3, as DNA: TGCGCCAGCAGCCAGGCCCCGGGGTCAACTAATGAAAAACTGTTTTTT. It codes for CASSQAPGSTNEKLFF. This chain uses TRBV4-1 with TRBJ1-4, with D hard to call. The V gene lost 3 bases and the J gene lost 0 bases, with 11 bases spanning the gap. This CDR3 is built from 16 residues. Germline loops: CDR1 MGHRA, CDR2 YSYEKL.

This clone appeared a single time. This chain connects TRBV4-1 to TRBJ2-1; 8 bases align to TRBD2. CDR1 and CDR2 (germline): MGHRA, YSYEKL. This CDR3 has 15 residues. With V trimmed by 2 bases and J by 5 bases, 5 bases remained unmatched. Here the CDR3 reads CASSQTGLDNNEQFF. For the CDR3, the DNA is TGCGCCAGCAGCCAAACGGGACTAGATAACAATGAGCAGTTCTTC.

The genes are TRBV28 and TRBJ2-1; D possibly uses TRBD1 or TRBD2 (5 bases each). CDR3 length equals 14 residues. CDR1 and CDR2 from the germline V gene are MDHEN and SYDVKM. V lost 10 bases and J lost 7, with 20 bases in between. CDR3 protein: CATRLSGRLNEQFF. CDR3 DNA sequence: TGTGCCACACGTCTATCGGGACGTCTTAATGAGCAGTTCTTC.

V is TRBV28 and J is TRBJ1-3, with 9 positions matching TRBD1. The V gene end was trimmed by 2 bases and the J gene end by 0 bases; junction bases not matched to a gene: 8. CDR1 is MDHEN and CDR2 is SYDVKM in the germline V gene. The CDR3 has 18 amino acids. CDR3 bases: TGTGCCAGCAGTTTACCCGCCGGGACAGGGCCCTCTGGAAACACCATATATTTT. Its translation: CASSLPAGTGPSGNTIYF.

The V call is TRBV9, the J call TRBJ1-2; possibly TRBD1 for D (6 bases). Trimming took 3 bases from V and 9 from J, leaving 15 bases between them. Looked up from germline, CDR1 is SGDLS and CDR2 is YYNGEE. The CDR3 is made up of 13 amino acids. In nucleotides, the CDR3 is TGTGCCAGCAGCGCATCCAGGGGCGATAGCTACACCTTC. Residues: CASSASRGDSYTF.

The gene calls are TRBV2 and TRBJ1-1; the match to TRBD1 covers 9 bases. The CDR3 runs 15 residues. The germline V gene encodes CDR1 SNHLY and CDR2 FYNNEI. V gave up 4 bases and J gave up 3 bases; unmatched junction bases: 6. The CDR3 nucleotides are TGTGCCAGCAGTGGGGGACAGGGTCTGGACACTGAAGCTTTCTTT. It is translated as CASSGGQGLDTEAFF.

This sequence joins TRBV9 and TRBJ2-1, with D perhaps TRBD2 (6 bases). Trimming shortened V by 4 bases and J by 12 bases, and 20 bases separated the two germline ends. This CDR3 region has 14 residues. Germline CDR1 reads SGDLS; CDR2 reads YYNGEE. This CDR3 is CASSPPTGSSGQFF. CDR3 in DNA: TGTGCCAGCAGCCCCCCCACCGGGAGCTCGGGGCAGTTCTTC. Drawing the rest from reference TRBV9 and TRBJ2-1, the complete variable domain is DSGVTQTPKHLITATGQRVTLRCSPRSGDLSVYWYQQSLDQGLQFLIQYYNGEERAKGNILERFSAQQFPDLHSELNLSSLELGDSALYFCASSPPTGSSGQFFGPGTRLTVL.

V is TRBV29-1 and J is TRBJ1-1; possibly TRBD1 for D (6 bases). This CDR3 has 13 amino acids. The V end lost 2 bases, the J end lost 8 bases, and 15 bases lay between the germline ends. Germline-derived CDR1 and CDR2 are SQVTM and ANQGSEA. DNA for the CDR3: TGCAGCGTTGAAAGGACGGCCGGGACAGAAGCTTTCTTT. Amino acids: CSVERTAGTEAFF.

This clone came up once. The chain carries TRBV7-2 and TRBJ2-7, with D unclear. The length of the CDR3 is 15 residues. Germline V gene sequence: CDR1 SGHTA, CDR2 FQGNSA. The germline V and J ends were trimmed by 1 base and 4 bases, with 14 bases remaining between them. The CDR3, as DNA: TGTGCCAGCAGCTTAGGGCCCCAAACTCGGTACGAGCAGTACTTC. Translated, it gives CASSLGPQTRYEQYF.

This chain connects TRBV5-1 to TRBJ2-7; 9 bases line up with TRBD1. Germline values: CDR1 SGHRS, CDR2 YFSETQ. The V and J ends lost 3 bases and 2 bases, in that order; junction bases with no gene match: 6. This CDR3 is built from 15 residues. CDR3: CASSSEGTGPYEQYF. The CDR3 DNA reads TGCGCCAGCAGCTCCGAGGGGACAGGGCCCTACGAGCAGTACTTC.

This clone showed up just a few times. The rearrangement links TRBV2 to TRBJ1-3; 7 positions match TRBD1. Germline values: CDR1 SNHLY, CDR2 FYNNEI. The CDR3 length is 13 residues. Trimming removed 9 bases from V and 2 bases from J; junction bases left unmatched: 4. Here the CDR3 reads CARGTDPGNTIYF. For the CDR3, the DNA is TGTGCCAGGGGGACAGACCCTGGAAACACCATATATTTT.

Remarks on this clone: This sample includes further DNA sequences coding for the same CDR3. The CDR3 nucleotides read TGTGCCAGCAGCTTAGTGGGCAATGAGCAGTTCTTC. Protein sequence: CASSLVGNEQFF. The V call is TRBV7-2, the J call TRBJ2-1; D is uncertain. V lost 1 base to trimming and J lost 6 bases, with 4 bases between them. The CDR3 is made up of 12 amino acids. CDR1 SGHTA and CDR2 FQGNSA come from the germline V gene. Full variable domain (missing parts from reference TRBV7-2 and TRBJ2-1): GAGVSQSPSNKVTEKGKDVELRCDPISGHTALYWYRQSLGQGLEFLIYFQGNSAPDKSGLPSDRFSAERTGGSVSTLTIQRTQQEDSAVYLCASSLVGNEQFFGPGTRLTVL.

This sequence joins TRBV13 and TRBJ2-2; 8 bases line up with TRBD2. The germline gives CDR1 PRHDT, CDR2 FYEKMQ (reference sequence). Trimming removed 1 base from V and 2 bases from J; junction bases left unmatched: 3. The CDR3 totals 16 residues. CDR3 sequence reads: CASSLDAGGNTGELFF. CDR3 DNA: TGTGCCAGCAGCTTAGATGCGGGAGGCAACACCGGGGAGCTGTTTTTT.

The chain employs TRBV27 and TRBJ2-7; 9 bases map to TRBD1. This CDR3 comprises 17 residues. Losses at the gene ends were 6 bases for V and 0 bases for J; bases not matched to a gene: 12. Germline-derived CDR1 and CDR2 are MNHEY and SMNVEV (reference sequence). The CDR3 is CASSPGTGYGRSYEQYF. CDR3 coding DNA: TGTGCCAGCAGCCCCGGGACAGGGTACGGCCGCTCCTACGAGCAGTACTTC.